This TCR beta chain was captured by sequencing in a study of blood T cells in healthy people across ages. Combining a sample-barcoded 5' primer with a J-beta primer mix, a second PCR ran for roughly 7 to 11 cycles. TCRdb re-analysed the 5' RACE reads in MiXCR, keeping a single row per CDR3 protein. The data hold 600,000 or so distinct CDR3 sequences, with about 30% observed a single time. J was trimmed by 0 bases and V by 6 bases; bases with no gene match: 12. CDR1 is DFQATT and CDR2 is SNEGSKA in the germline V gene (reference sequence). The CDR3 consists of 17 residues. This TCR was sampled from an elderly woman in good health. The chain employs TRBV20-1 and TRBJ2-7, with 12 bases aligning to TRBD2. Sequencing was carried out using blood. CDR3 in amino acids: CSAHSGTSGFSSYEQYF. The DNA of the CDR3 is TGCAGTGCCCATTCCGGGACTAGCGGGTTCAGCTCCTACGAGCAGTACTTC.